The 4 T cell receptor beta chains listed next were all sequenced from one sample in a study of blood T cell repertoires in COVID-19. Clones were sequenced by immunoSEQ multiplex PCR, and TCRdb holds only the in-frame ones, with some missing. The data show about 83,000 clones, around 76% seen once. Sequencing was done on a sample of peripheral blood. The receptor source for this set is a woman aged 80 or over with active or convalescent COVID-19.

The V gene is TRBV28, the J gene TRBJ2-3, with TRBD1 matching over 7 bases. CDR3 size: 15 residues. Trimming at V came to 6 bases and at J to 1 base, leaving 7 bases not matched to a gene. From germline, CDR1 is MDHEN and CDR2 SYDVKM. CDR3 sequence: CASRARQGRTDTQYF. CDR3 DNA: TGTGCCAGCAGGGCCAGACAGGGCCGCACAGATACGCAGTATTTT.

The chain has TRBV18 and TRBJ1-2; a possible D gene is TRBD1 (5 bases). Trimming removed 1 base at V and 8 bases at J, with 14 bases between. CDR1 is KGHSH and CDR2 is LQKENI in the germline V gene. The CDR3 length is 14 residues. The CDR3: CASSPLGQSVGYTF. In nucleotides, the CDR3 is TGTGCCAGCTCACCACTGGGGCAGAGTGTAGGCTACACCTTC.

The CDR3 sequence is CASSVARSNTGELFF. The CDR3 DNA follows: TGTGCCAGCAGTGTAGCTCGGTCGAACACCGGGGAGCTGTTTTTT. The V and J genes are TRBV2 and TRBJ2-2; D gene unclear. Germline V gene data show CDR1 as SNHLY and CDR2 as FYNNEI. The CDR3 length is 15 residues. V lost 4 bases to trimming and J lost 0 bases, with 9 bases between them.

A remark on this clone: Within the sample, other DNA sequences also encode this same CDR3. The rearrangement links TRBV12-3 or TRBV12-4 to TRBJ2-5, with D possibly TRBD2 on 5 matching bases. This CDR3 contains 13 residues. V lost 6 bases to trimming and J lost 4 bases, with 12 bases between them. The CDR3 sequence is CASSLRRGETQYF. DNA of the CDR3: TGTGCCAGCAGCCTGCGACGGGGAGAGACCCAGTACTTC.